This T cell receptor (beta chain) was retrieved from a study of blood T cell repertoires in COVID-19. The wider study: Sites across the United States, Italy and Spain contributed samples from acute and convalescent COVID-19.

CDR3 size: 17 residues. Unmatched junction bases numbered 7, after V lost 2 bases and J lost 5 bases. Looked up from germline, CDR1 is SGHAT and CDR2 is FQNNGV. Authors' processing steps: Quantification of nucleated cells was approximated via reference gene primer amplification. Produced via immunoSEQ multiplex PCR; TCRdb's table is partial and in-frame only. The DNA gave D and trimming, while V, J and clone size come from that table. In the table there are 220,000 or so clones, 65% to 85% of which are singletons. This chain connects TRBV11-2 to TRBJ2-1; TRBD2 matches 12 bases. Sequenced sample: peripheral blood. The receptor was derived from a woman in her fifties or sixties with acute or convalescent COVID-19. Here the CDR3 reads CASSLLRLAGAHNEQFF. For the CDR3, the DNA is TGTGCCAGCAGCTTACTCCGACTAGCGGGGGCCCACAATGAGCAGTTCTTC.